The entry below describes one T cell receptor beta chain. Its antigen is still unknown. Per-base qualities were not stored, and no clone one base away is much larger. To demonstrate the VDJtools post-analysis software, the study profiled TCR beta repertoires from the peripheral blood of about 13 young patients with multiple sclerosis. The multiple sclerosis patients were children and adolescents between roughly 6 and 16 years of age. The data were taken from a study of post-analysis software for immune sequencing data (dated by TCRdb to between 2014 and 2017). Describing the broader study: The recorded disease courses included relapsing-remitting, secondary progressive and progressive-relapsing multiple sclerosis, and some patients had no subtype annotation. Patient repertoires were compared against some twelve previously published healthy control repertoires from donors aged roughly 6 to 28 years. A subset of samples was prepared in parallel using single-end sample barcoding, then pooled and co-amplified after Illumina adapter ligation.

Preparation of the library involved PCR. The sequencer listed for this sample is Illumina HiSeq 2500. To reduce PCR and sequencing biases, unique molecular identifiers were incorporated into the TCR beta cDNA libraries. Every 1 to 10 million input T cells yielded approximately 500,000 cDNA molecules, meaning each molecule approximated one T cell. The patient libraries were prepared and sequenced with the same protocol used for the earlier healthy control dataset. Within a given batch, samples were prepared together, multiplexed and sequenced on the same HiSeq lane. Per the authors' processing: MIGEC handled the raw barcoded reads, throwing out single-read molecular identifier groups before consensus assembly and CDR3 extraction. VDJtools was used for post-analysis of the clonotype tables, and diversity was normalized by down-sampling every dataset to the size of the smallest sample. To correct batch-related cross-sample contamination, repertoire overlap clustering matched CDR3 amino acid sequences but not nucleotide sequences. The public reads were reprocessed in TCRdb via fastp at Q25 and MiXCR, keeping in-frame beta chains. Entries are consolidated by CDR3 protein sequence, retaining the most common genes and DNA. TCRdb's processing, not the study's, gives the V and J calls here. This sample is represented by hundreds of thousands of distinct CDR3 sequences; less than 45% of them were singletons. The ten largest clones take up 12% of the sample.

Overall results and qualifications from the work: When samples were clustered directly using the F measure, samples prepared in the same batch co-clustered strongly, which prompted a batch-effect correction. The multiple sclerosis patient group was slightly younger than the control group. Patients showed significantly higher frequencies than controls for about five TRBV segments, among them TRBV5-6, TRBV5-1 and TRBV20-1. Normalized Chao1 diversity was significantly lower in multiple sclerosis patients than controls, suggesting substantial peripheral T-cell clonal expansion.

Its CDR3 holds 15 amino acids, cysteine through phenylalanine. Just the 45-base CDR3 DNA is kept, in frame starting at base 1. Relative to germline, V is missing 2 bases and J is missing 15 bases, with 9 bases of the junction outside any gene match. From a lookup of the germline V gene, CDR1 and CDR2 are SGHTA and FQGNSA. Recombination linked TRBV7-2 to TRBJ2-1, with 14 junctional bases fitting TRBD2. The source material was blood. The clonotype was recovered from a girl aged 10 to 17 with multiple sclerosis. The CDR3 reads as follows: CASSLSGTSGSSLFF. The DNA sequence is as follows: TGTGCCAGCAGCTTAAGTGGGACTAGCGGGAGTTCCCTGTTCTTC. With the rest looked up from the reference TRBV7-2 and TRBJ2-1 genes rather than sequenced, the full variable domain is GAGVSQSPSNKVTEKGKDVELRCDPISGHTALYWYRQSLGQGLEFLIYFQGNSAPDKSGLPSDRFSAERTGGSVSTLTIQRTQQEDSAVYLCASSLSGTSGSSLFFGPGTRLTVL.